A selection of T cell receptor beta chains follows, all from one sample in a study of blood T cell repertoires in COVID-19. The repertoire was sequenced with immunoSEQ multiplex PCR; TCRdb's copy has only in-frame clones and lacks some. The sample lists 310,000 or so clones, 87% occurring once. What was sequenced was peripheral blood. Receptor source: a man aged 25 to 45 with COVID-19, enrolled during active disease. CDR3s include the opening cysteine and the closing phenylalanine or tryptophan. The D gene is left open where the match is weak. Some rows mark clone size as missing; the rest say once, few, many or name a class of expanded clone.

CASSVLTGVGAYEQYF	TGTGCCAGCAGTGTCCTGACAGGGGTGGGCGCCTACGAGCAGTACTTC	TRBD1	TRBV6-1	TRBJ2-7	many
CASSFRTNFYNEQFF	TGTGCCAGCAGTTTCAGGACTAACTTTTACAATGAGCAGTTCTTC	.	TRBV28	TRBJ2-1	.
CSVDFPTDPGLAELPSTDTQYF	TGCAGCGTTGATTTTCCCACGGACCCGGGACTAGCGGAGTTGCCTAGCACAGATACGCAGTATTTT	TRBD2	TRBV29-1	TRBJ2-3	.
CASSSTRGLNQPQHF	TGTGCCAGCAGCTCCACCAGGGGGTTGAATCAGCCCCAGCATTTT	TRBD1	TRBV7-2	TRBJ1-5	.
CASSPGTGGNIQYF	TGTGCCAGCTCACCGGGGACAGGGGGGAACATTCAGTACTTC	TRBD1	TRBV18	TRBJ2-4	.
CASSRVMVVGGNQPQHF	TGTGCCAGCAGCCGCGTTATGGTGGTAGGAGGCAATCAGCCCCAGCATTTT	.	TRBV5-8	TRBJ1-5	.
CASSLGGTNNYGYTF	TGTGCCAGCAGCTTGGGAGGCACCAATAACTATGGCTACACCTTC	.	TRBV5-4	TRBJ1-2	few
CASTPQANRGDTQYF	TGTGCCAGTACCCCCCAGGCTAATCGGGGAGATACGCAGTATTTT	.	TRBV19	TRBJ2-3	.
CASSDSGQGYEKLFF	TGTGCCAGCAGTGATTCGGGACAGGGATATGAAAAACTGTTTTTT	TRBD1	TRBV2	TRBJ1-4	once
CATTSGQNNEQFF	TGTGCCACCACCAGCGGACAGAACAATGAGCAGTTCTTC	.	TRBV24-1	TRBJ2-1	.
CASSRRQGIPDTQYF	TGTGCCAGCAGCCGGAGACAGGGTATCCCAGATACGCAGTATTTT	TRBD1	TRBV7-3	TRBJ2-3	.
CATQGRGYGYTF	TGTGCCACCCAGGGCAGGGGCTATGGCTACACCTTC	.	TRBV6-5	TRBJ1-2	.
CSVFGPAGTEAFF	TGCAGCGTCTTCGGGCCTGCGGGCACTGAAGCTTTCTTT	.	TRBV29-1	TRBJ1-1	.
CASSLTGSNEQFF	TGTGCCAGCAGTTTGACAGGGTCCAATGAGCAGTTCTTC	TRBD1	TRBV25-1	TRBJ2-1	.
CASSLEGLQQFF	TGTGCCAGCAGCTTAGAGGGACTGCAGCAGTTCTTC	.	TRBV11-1	TRBJ2-1	.
CASSPGKRQGWTQYF	TGTGCCAGCAGTCCTGGGAAGAGACAGGGTTGGACGCAGTATTTT	TRBD1	TRBV25-1	TRBJ2-3	.
CASSEAGTSSNEQFF	TGTGCCAGCAGTGAAGCCGGGACTAGCTCCAATGAGCAGTTCTTC	TRBD2	TRBV6-1	TRBJ2-1	.
CASSKGPGLRSAYNSPLHF	TGTGCCAGTAGTAAAGGGCCGGGACTAAGATCGGCCTATAATTCACCCCTCCACTTT	.	TRBV19	TRBJ1-6	.
CAISEPRLADHQETQYF	TGTGCCATCAGTGAGCCTCGACTAGCGGACCACCAAGAGACCCAGTACTTC	TRBD2	TRBV10-3	TRBJ2-5	.
CASSYSGGGRETQYF	TGTGCCAGCAGTTACTCAGGGGGCGGAAGAGAGACCCAGTACTTC	TRBD1	TRBV6-5	TRBJ2-5	.
CASSPGLTNYGYTF	TGTGCCAGCTCACCGGGACTTACTAACTATGGCTACACCTTC	.	TRBV18	TRBJ1-2	.
CASSIGTTYEQYF	TGTGCCAGTAGTATAGGGACAACCTACGAGCAGTACTTC	.	TRBV19	TRBJ2-7	.
CARSPIGDRGPKGTEAFF	TGTGCCAGAAGCCCCATTGGCGACAGGGGGCCGAAGGGGACTGAAGCTTTCTTT	TRBD1	TRBV5-3	TRBJ1-1	.
CASSLPRTGPKGYTF	TGTGCCAGCAGCTTACCTCGGACAGGGCCTAAAGGCTACACCTTC	TRBD1	TRBV5-4	TRBJ1-2	.
CASSLSSRRGVGELGYTF	TGTGCCAGCAGTTTATCTTCCCGGCGGGGTGTGGGCGAATTAGGCTACACCTTC	.	TRBV27	TRBJ1-2	.
CASSSRGLSYNEQFF	TGTGCCAGCAGCTCCAGGGGGCTCTCCTACAATGAGCAGTTCTTC	TRBD1	TRBV5-8	TRBJ2-1	.
CATSRDRAGGFLSYNEQFF	TGTGCCACCAGCAGAGATCGGGCAGGGGGCTTTCTTTCCTACAATGAGCAGTTCTTC	TRBD1	TRBV15	TRBJ2-1	.
CASSIGPSYEQYF	TGTGCCAGTAGTATTGGGCCCTCCTACGAGCAGTACTTC	.	TRBV19	TRBJ2-7	few
CASKQTGGTDTQYF	TGTGCCAGCAAACAGACAGGGGGGACAGATACGCAGTATTTT	TRBD1	TRBV28	TRBJ2-3	.
CASRKGQNYGYTF	TGTGCCAGCAGAAAAGGACAGAACTATGGCTACACCTTC	.	TRBV6-5	TRBJ1-2	few
CASSTQGATPNQPQHF	TGTGCCAGTAGTACTCAGGGGGCAACCCCCAATCAGCCCCAGCATTTT	TRBD1	TRBV19	TRBJ1-5	.
CASSNSQDTQYF	TGTGCCAGCAGCAATTCCCAAGATACGCAGTATTTT	.	TRBV27	TRBJ2-3	few
CAISESEKDSTEAFF	TGTGCCATCAGTGAGTCAGAAAAGGACAGCACTGAAGCTTTCTTT	.	TRBV10-3	TRBJ1-1	.
CASVRSGSSYNEQFF	TGTGCCAGCGTACGGAGCGGGAGCTCCTACAATGAGCAGTTCTTC	TRBD2	TRBV7-9	TRBJ2-1	once